The next 24 T cell receptor beta chains were all read from a single sample in a study of T cell responses to AZD1222 COVID-19 vaccine. Data came from immunoSEQ multiplex PCR; TCRdb stores just in-frame clones and leaves some out. The sample consists of 150,000 to 200,000 clones, 85% to 95% of them appearing once. Source: peripheral blood, taken on day 0 of AZD1222 vaccination. The receptor set was obtained from an adult in good health.

The V call is TRBV6-2 or TRBV6-3, the J call TRBJ1-2; D is perhaps TRBD1 (5 bases). The CDR3 loop spans 16 amino acids. The germline gives CDR1 MNHEY, CDR2 SVGEGT. Trimming took 2 bases from V and 4 from J, leaving 17 bases between them. CDR3 bases: TGTGCCAGCAGTTACCCCCCTGAGGGGCGACTCTATGGCTACACCTTC. Translating it yields CASSYPPEGRLYGYTF.

This rearrangement joins TRBV25-1 to TRBJ1-2, with D unclear. V gave up 3 bases and J gave up 8 bases, with 16 bases separating them. The CDR3 length is 14 residues. Germline-derived CDR1 and CDR2 are MGHDK and SYGVNS. CDR3 residues: CASSDTETQRGYTF. The CDR3 DNA follows: TGTGCCAGCAGTGACACAGAGACACAAAGGGGCTACACCTTC.

The chain couples TRBV5-4 to TRBJ1-2; 7 bases agree with TRBD1. This CDR3 region has 14 residues. The ends lost 4 bases at V and 5 bases at J; junction bases unmatched: 8. The germline CDR1 and CDR2 sequences are SGHNT and YYREEE (reference sequence). The CDR3 is CASSPGTAIYGYTF. The DNA of the CDR3 is TGTGCCAGCAGCCCTGGGACAGCTATTTATGGCTACACCTTC. The variable domain in full, with the rest retrieved from reference TRBV5-4 and TRBJ1-2, is ETGVTQSPTHLIKTRGQQVTLRCSSQSGHNTVSWYQQALGQGPQFIFQYYREEENGRGNFPPRFSGLQFPNYSSELNVNALELDDSALYLCASSPGTAIYGYTFGSGTRLTVV.

The chain is built from TRBV7-2 and TRBJ1-2; no clear D gene. Trimming took 4 bases from V and 1 from J, leaving 7 bases between them. The germline V gene encodes CDR1 SGHTA and CDR2 FQGNSA. This CDR3 is built from 13 residues. The CDR3 nucleotides read TGTGCCAGCAGCTCGGGAATTAACTATGGCTACACCTTC. As protein: CASSSGINYGYTF.

This clone was observed a handful of times. The rearrangement joins TRBV23-1 to TRBJ2-7; 7 bases line up with TRBD1. TRBV23-1 is noted as an ORF with a role that remains uncertain. After removal of 0 bases from V and 6 bases from J, the junction contained 14 bases not matched to a gene. This CDR3 has 17 residues. As DNA, the CDR3 is TGCGCCAGCAGTCAATCCAGGTCGACAGGGCTAGTTGGCGAGCAGTACTTC. Translation gives CASSQSRSTGLVGEQYF.

The V and J genes are TRBV7-3 and TRBJ2-3; D gene ambiguous. Germline assignment: CDR1 SGHTA and CDR2 FQGTGA. CDR3 length: 14 amino acids. V was cut by 5 bases and J by 2 bases, with 11 bases left in between. The CDR3 nucleotides read TGTGCCAGCAGCCTTCTACCGCTCACAGATACGCAGTATTTT. Translated: CASSLLPLTDTQYF.

The chain links TRBV12-3 or TRBV12-4 to TRBJ1-1; 9 nucleotides align to TRBD1. Trimming cost V 7 bases and J 12 bases; bases outside gene matches: 12. This CDR3 comprises 13 residues. The CDR3 DNA follows: TGTGCCAGCACTTCTACAGGGGGCTCTTCGACTTTCTTT. Amino acids: CASTSTGGSSTFF.

The CDR3 here is CASRARWSSGANVLTF. In nucleotides, the CDR3 is TGTGCCAGTAGAGCACGATGGAGCTCTGGGGCCAACGTCCTGACTTTC. The chain has TRBV19 and TRBJ2-6; the D is unclear. The germline V gene has CDR1 LNHDA and CDR2 SQIVND (reference sequence). The CDR3 extends over 16 amino acids. V was pared by 6 bases and J by 0 bases, with 12 bases between.

J is TRBJ1-5 and V is TRBV2, with 10 bases that match TRBD1. This CDR3 contains 14 residues. Germline V gene lookup returns CDR1 SNHLY and CDR2 FYNNEI. Trimming removed 8 bases from V and 1 base from J; junction bases left unmatched: 2. DNA of the CDR3: TGTGCCAGCGGGGACAGGGGAAGCAATCAGCCCCAGCATTTT. Its protein product is CASGDRGSNQPQHF.

The CDR3 DNA reads TGTGCCAGCAGCTTAATGGGACAGGGAGATTCACCCCTCCACTTT. This sequence encodes CASSLMGQGDSPLHF. The gene calls are TRBV7-8 and TRBJ1-6; 9 bases line up with TRBD1. Germline CDR1 and CDR2: SGHVS and FQNEAQ. The V gene end was trimmed by 2 bases and the J gene end by 8 bases; junction bases not matched to a gene: 4. The length of the CDR3 is 15 residues.

This rearrangement joins TRBV29-1 to TRBJ1-2; D uncertain. The germline V and J ends were trimmed by 7 bases and 2 bases, with 11 bases remaining between them. Germline assignment: CDR1 SQVTM and CDR2 ANQGSEA. This CDR3 spans 12 amino acids. CDR3 sequence: CSDRTGNYGYTF. In nucleotides, the CDR3 is TGCAGCGACCGGACTGGAAACTATGGCTACACCTTC.

J is TRBJ2-3 and V is TRBV4-1; a weak D match, TRBD2 (5 bases). Per the germline V gene, CDR1 is MGHRA and CDR2 is YSYEKL. V was shortened by 4 bases and J by 1 base, with 15 bases between the two germline ends. This CDR3 is 16 amino acids long. In DNA form, the CDR3 reads TGCGCCAGCAGCCCAGGACTGCTAGTAGGCACAGATACGCAGTATTTT. It yields the protein CASSPGLLVGTDTQYF.

The chain carries TRBV15 and TRBJ2-1; 8 bases are a match to TRBD2. The CDR3 totals 15 residues. Germline CDR1 reads LNHNV; CDR2 reads YYDKDF (reference sequence). J gave up 5 bases and V 8 bases, and 11 bases lay outside the gene matches. In DNA, the CDR3 is TGTGCCACCCGGAGCGGGAGACTTGTGGACAATGAGCAGTTCTTC. It is translated as CATRSGRLVDNEQFF.

CDR3 in amino acids: CASSLGAQNEYQPQHF. Written as DNA, the CDR3 is TGTGCCAGCAGTTTGGGGGCGCAGAATGAATACCAGCCCCAGCATTTT. The gene calls are TRBV28 and TRBJ1-5, with D possibly TRBD1 on 6 matching bases. The CDR3 spans 16 residues. Trimming shortened V by 3 bases and J by 7 bases, and 19 bases separated the two germline ends. Germline-derived CDR1 and CDR2 are MDHEN and SYDVKM. The variable domain in full, completed from reference TRBV28 and TRBJ1-5, reads DVKVTQSSRYLVKRTGEKVFLECVQDMDHENMFWYRQDPGLGLRLIYFSYDVKMKEKGDIPEGYSVSREKKERFSLILESASTNQTSMYLCASSLGAQNEYQPQHFGDGTRLSIL.

J is TRBJ2-7 and V is TRBV6-5; no clear D gene. With 6 bases removed from V and 10 bases from J, the gap between germline ends came to 13 bases. Germline CDR1 reads MNHEY; CDR2 reads SVGAGI. This CDR3 has 11 amino acids. This CDR3 reads CASRFEIRQYF. In DNA form, the CDR3 reads TGTGCCAGCAGATTCGAGATCCGCCAGTACTTC.

V and J are TRBV6-5 and TRBJ1-2; 7 nucleotides line up with TRBD1. Germline CDR1 is MNHEY and CDR2 is SVGAGI. V lost 6 bases and J lost 8; bases outside the gene matches: 9. This CDR3 has 13 amino acids. CDR3 DNA sequence: TGTGCCAGCAGGAAAGACAGGGTCTCCGGCTACACCTTC. This encodes CASRKDRVSGYTF.

The rearrangement uses TRBV28 and TRBJ1-2, with TRBD1 as a possible D gene (5 bases). The germline V and J ends were trimmed by 5 bases and 8 bases, with 12 bases remaining between them. Germline CDR1 and CDR2: MDHEN and SYDVKM. CDR3 length equals 12 residues. The DNA of the CDR3 is TGTGCCAGCAGTGCGACAGACACGGGCTACACCTTC. It encodes CASSATDTGYTF.

The chain links TRBV6-1 to TRBJ2-2; 8 positions agree with TRBD1. The CDR3 length is 16 residues. Unmatched junction bases numbered 8, after V lost 2 bases and J lost 6 bases. Germline CDR1 MNHNS, CDR2 SASEGT. The CDR3, as DNA: TGTGCCAGCAGTGAACCGGGACAGGTTTTCTCCGGGGAGCTGTTTTTT. The encoded protein is CASSEPGQVFSGELFF.

The gene calls are TRBV28 and TRBJ1-6; perhaps TRBD1 as D (5 bases). Per germline, CDR1 MDHEN and CDR2 SYDVKM. The V end lost 5 bases, the J end lost 7 bases, and 18 bases lay between the germline ends. CDR3 length: 16 amino acids. In DNA form, the CDR3 reads TGTGCCAGCAGTCCCCTGGTTTCAGGGCGGAATTCACCCCTCCACTTT. It codes for CASSPLVSGRNSPLHF. The full variable domain, with the rest looked up from reference TRBV28 and TRBJ1-6, is DVKVTQSSRYLVKRTGEKVFLECVQDMDHENMFWYRQDPGLGLRLIYFSYDVKMKEKGDIPEGYSVSREKKERFSLILESASTNQTSMYLCASSPLVSGRNSPLHFGNGTRLTVT.

The chain couples TRBV4-3 to TRBJ1-2; 7 bases match TRBD1. The V gene's germline CDR1 is LGHNA and CDR2 YSLEER. The V gene end was trimmed by 0 bases and the J gene end by 8 bases; junction bases not matched to a gene: 9. The CDR3 runs to 15 residues. The CDR3, as DNA: TGCGCCAGCAGCCAAGATAATCAGGGGGTGGGCGGCTACACCTTC. This sequence encodes CASSQDNQGVGGYTF.

V gene TRBV6-1 combines with J gene TRBJ2-2; 7 bases align to TRBD2. CDR1 is MNHNS, CDR2 SASEGT, per germline. The V and J ends lost 2 bases and 3 bases, in that order; junction bases with no gene match: 0. The CDR3 runs 14 residues. The CDR3 DNA follows: TGTGCCAGCAGTGAACTAGCGGACACCGGGGAGCTGTTTTTT. Protein: CASSELADTGELFF.

The chain combines TRBV2 with TRBJ2-1; D unclear. This CDR3 is 11 amino acids long. Germline CDR1 reads SNHLY; CDR2 reads FYNNEI. V was trimmed by 8 bases and J by 8 bases, leaving 10 bases between them. The CDR3 DNA reads as TGTGCCAGCCGTGCCGCCGATGAGCAGTTCTTC. This sequence encodes CASRAADEQFF.

The chain recombines TRBV6-2 or TRBV6-3 with TRBJ2-3, with D maybe TRBD2 (6 bases). Per germline, CDR1 MNHEY and CDR2 SVGEGT. The CDR3 covers 14 residues. Trimming pared 4 bases from V and 2 bases from J, leaving 10 bases between. The CDR3 loop reads CASSSGDPTDTQYF. The CDR3 coding sequence is TGTGCCAGCAGTTCGGGGGACCCCACAGATACGCAGTATTTT.

The genes are TRBV12-5 and TRBJ1-3; a weak D match, TRBD1 (6 bases). Trimming took off 1 base at V and 14 bases at J, with 12 bases between the two ends. CDR1 LGHNT and CDR2 FRNRAP come from the germline V gene. The CDR3 consists of 12 residues. The DNA for the CDR3 is TGTGCTAGTGGTTTGGAACAGGGATACGTATATTTT. Translation gives CASGLEQGYVYF.